The next 19 T cell receptor beta chains were all read from a single sample in a study of blood T cells in healthy people across ages. PCR was performed a second time for 7 to 11 cycles using a sample-barcoded 5' primer and a J-beta primer mix. A single record per CDR3 protein comes from TCRdb applying MiXCR to the 5' RACE reads. The data show approximately 600,000 distinct CDR3 sequences, with under 70% seen just once and 30% to 45% held by the top ten. The specimen was blood. All receptors derive from a man in his 60s in good health.

Only a few counts were recorded for this clonotype. The rearrangement uses TRBV6-6 and TRBJ2-5; no clear D. Germline loops: CDR1 MNHNY, CDR2 SVGAGI (reference sequence). The CDR3 length is 14 residues. Trimming took 0 bases from V and 2 from J, leaving 7 bases between them. The chain's CDR3 is CASSYSGRQETQYF. The CDR3 DNA follows: TGTGCCAGCAGTTACTCGGGCCGACAAGAGACCCAGTACTTC.

The chain carries TRBV5-1 and TRBJ2-2; D call uncertain. CDR1 SGHRS and CDR2 YFSETQ come from the germline V gene. V lost 4 bases and J lost 6, with 7 bases in between. The CDR3 covers 12 residues. The DNA for the CDR3 is TGCGCCAGCAGCCCCGAGTCCGGGGAGCTGTTTTTT. Encoded protein: CASSPESGELFF.

The chain recombines TRBV28 with TRBJ1-6; 7 bases map to TRBD1. The CDR3 totals 13 residues. Per germline, CDR1 MDHEN and CDR2 SYDVKM. V dropped 1 base and J dropped 14; count of bases not matched to a gene: 5. The CDR3 reads CASSLSNRGTLHF. The DNA of the CDR3 is TGTGCCAGCAGTTTATCAAACAGGGGAACCCTCCACTTT.

The chain couples TRBV20-1 to TRBJ2-1, with 7 nucleotides matching TRBD2. CDR3 length: 13 amino acids. The V gene's germline CDR1 is DFQATT and CDR2 SNEGSKA (reference sequence). V shed 5 bases, J shed 0 bases, and the junction held 1 base outside the gene matches. The DNA for the CDR3 is TGCAGTGCTGGGACTAACTCCTACAATGAGCAGTTCTTC. It specifies CSAGTNSYNEQFF.

Note on this clonotype: A much larger clone lies a single base off, so this may be a read error. The chain joins TRBV9 to TRBJ2-1; the D gene could be TRBD1 or TRBD2 (6 bases each). The end of the DNA fits TRBJ2-7 better, so the J call may be wrong. The germline V gene encodes CDR1 SGDLS and CDR2 YYNGEE. This CDR3 region has 17 residues. Here the CDR3 DNA reads TGTGCCAGCAGCCCCAGGAAGTCGGGGGCTTCCTACAATGAGCAGTACTTC. Protein product: CASSPRKSGASYNEQYF.

The V gene is TRBV29-1, the J gene TRBJ2-1; the D gene is possibly TRBD2 (6 bases). The CDR3 loop spans 13 amino acids. Germline V gene lookup returns CDR1 SQVTM and CDR2 ANQGSEA. CDR3 region: CSGRDFIYNEQFF. The CDR3 DNA reads as TGCAGTGGCCGGGACTTCATCTACAATGAGCAGTTCTTC.

This chain uses TRBV10-3 with TRBJ1-5; tentatively, D is TRBD1 (5 bases). Germline CDR1 ENHRY, CDR2 SYGVKD. Trimming cost V 0 bases and J 6 bases, with 9 bases left between them. The CDR3 consists of 14 residues. The CDR3 protein is CAISESGPRQPQHF. The DNA for the CDR3 is TGTGCCATCAGTGAGTCGGGGCCCCGTCAGCCCCAGCATTTT.

The V gene is TRBV7-2, the J gene TRBJ2-2; D is perhaps TRBD1 or TRBD2 (6 bases each). The CDR3 is 15 residues long. The germline V gene encodes CDR1 SGHTA and CDR2 FQGNSA. Deletions cut 4 bases from V and 8 bases from J, with 17 bases between. The CDR3 DNA sequence: TGTGCCAGCAGCTCAGACGGGGGCCGGGGAGGGGAGCTGTTTTTT. This codes for CASSSDGGRGGELFF.

The chain employs TRBV15 and TRBJ1-6; D unclear. Trimming shortened V by 0 bases and J by 7 bases, and 4 bases separated the two germline ends. There are 13 residues in the CDR3. Germline V gene data show CDR1 as LNHNV and CDR2 as YYDKDF (reference sequence). CDR3 in amino acids: CATSRDRNSPLHF. The CDR3 DNA is TGTGCCACCAGCAGAGATAGGAATTCACCCCTCCACTTT.

The V call is TRBV12-5, the J call TRBJ2-1; D uncertain. V dropped 1 base and J dropped 4 bases, with 11 bases sitting between them. Looked up from germline, CDR1 is LGHNT and CDR2 is FRNRAP. This CDR3 region has 15 residues. CDR3 sequence (DNA): TGTGCTAGTGGTTTGGAGGTCGCAGGATACAATGAGCAGTTCTTC. Residues: CASGLEVAGYNEQFF.

The chain has TRBV12-3 or TRBV12-4 and TRBJ2-3; no clear D. V shed 6 bases and J shed 10 bases, with 14 bases lying between them. The CDR3 covers 12 residues. In DNA form, the CDR3 reads TGTGCCAGCAGCCTGGGGTACAGCGCGCAGTATTTT. It specifies CASSLGYSAQYF.

The V call is TRBV5-1, the J call TRBJ2-3, with 12 nucleotides matching TRBD2. Unmatched junction bases numbered 6, after V lost 5 bases and J lost 5 bases. Germline V gives CDR1 SGHRS, CDR2 YFSETQ. The CDR3 extends over 15 amino acids. In DNA form, the CDR3 reads TGCGCCAGCAGTTCTAGCGGGGGGGCCATAGATACGCAGTATTTT. Amino acid sequence: CASSSSGGAIDTQYF.

The J gene is TRBJ2-3, the V gene TRBV20-1, with 7 bases that match TRBD2. Germline CDR1 and CDR2: DFQATT and SNEGSKA (reference sequence). Unmatched junction bases numbered 11, after V lost 2 bases and J lost 6 bases. CDR3 length: 15 residues. The CDR3 DNA is TGCAGTGCTAGAATAGGTGCCGGGGGGATGGATACGCAGTATTTT. Its translation is CSARIGAGGMDTQYF.

The rearrangement uses TRBV20-1 and TRBJ2-4; 16 bases agree with TRBD2. The CDR3 is made up of 16 amino acids. The germline V gene encodes CDR1 DFQATT and CDR2 SNEGSKA (reference sequence). The J segment lost 9 bases and the V segment lost 0 bases, leaving 5 bases of the junction unmatched. CDR3 region: CSAREGTSGGAVIQYF. The CDR3, as DNA: TGCAGTGCTAGAGAGGGGACTAGCGGGGGGGCTGTCATTCAGTACTTC.

This clonotype showed up just a few times. The junction departs from the called germline gene at one end, perhaps through a read error. The chain recombines TRBV25-1 with TRBJ1-1, with TRBD1 matching 11 bases. The germline gives CDR1 MGHDK, CDR2 SYGVNS. The CDR3 covers 13 residues. The CDR3 protein is CASRGTGGTVAFF. In nucleotides, the CDR3 is TGTGCCAGCAGAGGGACAGGGGGGACTGTAGCTTTCTTT.

This chain joins TRBV18 and TRBJ1-5; D is undetermined. CDR1 is KGHSH and CDR2 is LQKENI in the germline V gene. The CDR3 is 13 amino acids. V lost 2 bases, J lost 7 bases, and 9 bases lay in between. CDR3 nucleotides: TGTGCCAGCTCACCAGGGAGCCAACAGCCCCAGCATTTT. Amino acid sequence: CASSPGSQQPQHF.

This clonotype appeared a few times. CDR3 loop: CSAREGGSGGLEQFF. The CDR3 DNA sequence: TGCAGTGCTAGAGAAGGGGGTAGCGGGGGCTTGGAGCAGTTCTTC. The genes are TRBV20-1 and TRBJ2-1; 9 positions match TRBD2. CDR3 length equals 15 residues. Germline CDR1 is DFQATT and CDR2 is SNEGSKA (reference sequence). With 0 bases clipped from V and 10 bases from J, the junction kept 10 bases outside the gene matches.

The V gene is TRBV18, the J gene TRBJ2-1; no firm D call. Germline V gene data show CDR1 as KGHSH and CDR2 as LQKENI. Trimming took off 0 bases at V and 1 base at J, with 10 bases between the two ends. This CDR3 contains 16 residues. The CDR3 DNA follows: TGTGCCAGCTCACCACCGATAGCTAGTTCCTACAATGAGCAGTTCTTC. Translating gives CASSPPIASSYNEQFF.

This clonotype was observed a single time. The chain's CDR3 is CASSYVGHSISYEQYF. CDR3 in DNA: TGTGCCAGCAGTTACGTCGGCCACTCAATCTCCTACGAGCAGTACTTC. V gene TRBV6-5 combines with J gene TRBJ2-7; D uncertain. The length of the CDR3 is 16 residues. CDR1 is MNHEY, CDR2 SVGAGI, per germline. The ends were cut back, 2 bases at V and 0 bases at J, with 14 bases in the middle.